The present TCR beta chain was sequenced within a study of T cells in Graves' hyperthyroidism and ophthalmopathy. Per germline, CDR1 ENHRY and CDR2 SYGVKD. The CDR3 contains 14 residues. V dropped 2 bases and J dropped 5 bases, with 9 bases sitting between them. It was RNA transcripts that yielded the amplified TCR beta CDR3 regions. HTBI primers drove first-round RT-PCR of the TCR CDR3. TCRdb called the multiplex PCR reads again in MiXCR, with one record for every CDR3 protein. The data show about 700,000 distinct CDR3 sequences, about 15% seen once. The clonotype comes from a woman under 30 with Graves' hyperthyroidism. The chain joins TRBV10-3 to TRBJ2-2; no definite D call. The sequenced sample consisted of blood. DNA of the CDR3: TGTGCCATCAGTGAGACGCAAACGACCGGGGAGCTGTTTTTT. Its protein product is CAISETQTTGELFF.